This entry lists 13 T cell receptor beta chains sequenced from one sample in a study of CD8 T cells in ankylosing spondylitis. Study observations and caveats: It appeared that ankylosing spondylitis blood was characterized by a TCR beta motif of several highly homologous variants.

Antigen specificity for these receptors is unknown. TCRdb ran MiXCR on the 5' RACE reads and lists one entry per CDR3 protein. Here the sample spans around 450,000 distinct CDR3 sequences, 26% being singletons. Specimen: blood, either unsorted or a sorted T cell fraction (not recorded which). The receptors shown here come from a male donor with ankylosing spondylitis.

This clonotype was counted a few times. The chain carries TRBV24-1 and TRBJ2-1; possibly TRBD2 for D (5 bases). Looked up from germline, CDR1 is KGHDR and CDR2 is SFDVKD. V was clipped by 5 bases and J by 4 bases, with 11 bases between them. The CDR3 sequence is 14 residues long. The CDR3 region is CATSASGKYNEQFF. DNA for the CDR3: TGTGCCACCAGTGCCAGCGGAAAGTACAATGAGCAGTTCTTC.

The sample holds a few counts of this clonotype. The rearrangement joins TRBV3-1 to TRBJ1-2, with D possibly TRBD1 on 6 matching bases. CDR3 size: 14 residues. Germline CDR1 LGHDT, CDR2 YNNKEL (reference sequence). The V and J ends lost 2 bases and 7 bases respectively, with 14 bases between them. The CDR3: CASSQPRGSVGYTF. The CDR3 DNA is TGTGCCAGCAGCCAACCCAGGGGATCGGTTGGCTACACCTTC.

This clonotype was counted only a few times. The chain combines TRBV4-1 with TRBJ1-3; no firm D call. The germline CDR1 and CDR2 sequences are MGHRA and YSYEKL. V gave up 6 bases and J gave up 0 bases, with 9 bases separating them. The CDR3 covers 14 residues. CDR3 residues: CASRLLTSGNTIYF. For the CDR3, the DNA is TGCGCCAGCAGACTCCTCACCTCTGGAAACACCATATATTTT.

CDR3 residues: CASSQVRGQGNEQFF. The CDR3 coding sequence is TGTGCCAGCAGCCAAGTCAGGGGGCAAGGTAATGAGCAGTTCTTC. The chain combines TRBV4-2 with TRBJ2-1, with TRBD1 identical over 8 bases. The germline V gene encodes CDR1 LGHNA and CDR2 YNFKEQ. V was pared by 1 base and J by 7 bases, with 6 bases of the junction left unmatched. This CDR3 contains 15 residues.

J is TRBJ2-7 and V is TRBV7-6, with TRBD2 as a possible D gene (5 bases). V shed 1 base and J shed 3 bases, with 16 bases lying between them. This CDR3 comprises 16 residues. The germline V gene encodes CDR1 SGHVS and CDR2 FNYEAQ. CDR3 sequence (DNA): TGTGCCAGCAGCTTAGGAGGGCAGGCCCATATCTACGAGCAGTACTTC. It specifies CASSLGGQAHIYEQYF.

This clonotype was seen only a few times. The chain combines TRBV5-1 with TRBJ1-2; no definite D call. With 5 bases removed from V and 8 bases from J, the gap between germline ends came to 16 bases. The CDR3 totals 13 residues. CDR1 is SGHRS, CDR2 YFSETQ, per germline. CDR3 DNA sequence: TGCGCCAGCAGTGTCGGACGGCCGGGAGGCTACACCTTC. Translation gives CASSVGRPGGYTF.

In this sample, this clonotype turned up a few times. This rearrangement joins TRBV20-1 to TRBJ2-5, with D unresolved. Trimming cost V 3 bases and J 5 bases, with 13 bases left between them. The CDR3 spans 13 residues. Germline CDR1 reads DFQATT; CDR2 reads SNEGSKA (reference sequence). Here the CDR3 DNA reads TGCAGTGCTAGTTACAACGCCGGGGAGACCCAGTACTTC. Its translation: CSASYNAGETQYF.

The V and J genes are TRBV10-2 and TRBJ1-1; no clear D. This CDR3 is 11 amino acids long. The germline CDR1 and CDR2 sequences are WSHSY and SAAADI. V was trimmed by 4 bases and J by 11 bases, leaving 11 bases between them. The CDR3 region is CASSAPPGAFF. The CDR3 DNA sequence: TGCGCCAGCAGTGCTCCTCCGGGGGCTTTCTTT.

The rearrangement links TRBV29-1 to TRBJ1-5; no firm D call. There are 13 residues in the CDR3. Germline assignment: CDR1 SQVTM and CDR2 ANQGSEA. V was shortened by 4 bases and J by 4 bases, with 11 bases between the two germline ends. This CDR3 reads CSVVVGGNQPQHF. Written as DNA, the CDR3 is TGCAGCGTTGTGGTGGGAGGAAATCAGCCCCAGCATTTT.

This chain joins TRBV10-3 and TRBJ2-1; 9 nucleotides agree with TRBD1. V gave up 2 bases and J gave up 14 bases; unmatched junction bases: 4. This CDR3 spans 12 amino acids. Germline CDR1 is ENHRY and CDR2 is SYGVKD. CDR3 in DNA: TGTGCCATCAGTGAGCGGACAGGGGCAGAGTTCTTC. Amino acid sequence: CAISERTGAEFF.

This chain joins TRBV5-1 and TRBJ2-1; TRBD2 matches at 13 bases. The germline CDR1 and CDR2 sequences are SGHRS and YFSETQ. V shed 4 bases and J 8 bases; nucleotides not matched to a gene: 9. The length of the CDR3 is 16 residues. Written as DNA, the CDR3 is TGCGCCAGCAGCCTTGTACTAGCGGGAGGGTTCCATGAGCAGTTCTTC. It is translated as CASSLVLAGGFHEQFF.

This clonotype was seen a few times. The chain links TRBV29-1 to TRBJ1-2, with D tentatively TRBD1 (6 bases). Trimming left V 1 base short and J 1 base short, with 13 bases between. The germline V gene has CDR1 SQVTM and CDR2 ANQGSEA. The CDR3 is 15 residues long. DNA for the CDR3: TGCAGCGTTGAAGGGCGGGACATGCATAACTATGGCTACACCTTC. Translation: CSVEGRDMHNYGYTF. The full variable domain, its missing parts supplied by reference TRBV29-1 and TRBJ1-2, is SAVISQKPSRDICQRGTSLTIQCQVDSQVTMMFWYRQQPGQSLTLIATANQGSEATYESGFVIDKFPISRPNLTFSTLTVSNMSPEDSSIYLCSVEGRDMHNYGYTFGSGTRLTVV.

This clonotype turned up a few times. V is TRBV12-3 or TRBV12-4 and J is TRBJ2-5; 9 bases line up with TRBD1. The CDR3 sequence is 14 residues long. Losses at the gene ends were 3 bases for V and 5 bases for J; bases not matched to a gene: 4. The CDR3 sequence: CASSFRDRGETQYF. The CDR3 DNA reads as TGTGCCAGCAGTTTTCGAGACAGGGGGGAGACCCAGTACTTC.